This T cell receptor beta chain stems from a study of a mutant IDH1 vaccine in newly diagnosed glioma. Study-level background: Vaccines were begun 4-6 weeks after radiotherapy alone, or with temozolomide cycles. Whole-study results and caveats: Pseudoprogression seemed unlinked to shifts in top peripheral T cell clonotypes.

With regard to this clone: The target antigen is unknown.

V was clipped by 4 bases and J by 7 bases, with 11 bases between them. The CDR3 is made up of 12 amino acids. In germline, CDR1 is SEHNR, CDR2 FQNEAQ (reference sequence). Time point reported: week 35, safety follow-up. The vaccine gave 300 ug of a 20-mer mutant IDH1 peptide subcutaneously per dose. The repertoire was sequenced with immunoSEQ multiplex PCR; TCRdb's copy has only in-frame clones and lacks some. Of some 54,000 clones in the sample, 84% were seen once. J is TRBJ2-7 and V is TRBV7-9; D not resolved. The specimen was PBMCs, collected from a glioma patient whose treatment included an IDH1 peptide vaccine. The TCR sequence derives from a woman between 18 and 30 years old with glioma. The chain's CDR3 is CASSSISLEQYF. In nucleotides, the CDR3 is TGTGCCAGCAGCTCAATCAGCCTTGAGCAGTACTTC.